What follows are 18 T cell receptor beta chains derived from one specimen sequenced in a study of blood T cell repertoires in COVID-19. Here immunoSEQ multiplex PCR was the method, and the copy in TCRdb shows in-frame clones only, minus some. Of 200,000 to 250,000 clones listed, around 91% are singletons. Sample: PBMCs or T cells enriched from blood (not recorded which). The source is a man aged 30 to 45 who had been exposed to COVID-19.

The J gene is TRBJ2-3, the V gene TRBV12-3 or TRBV12-4, with no clear D. With 6 bases removed from V and 3 bases from J, the gap between germline ends came to 4 bases. The CDR3 has 11 residues. Here the CDR3 reads CASRSTDTQYF. The CDR3 DNA reads TGTGCCAGCAGGAGTACAGATACGCAGTATTTT.

About this clone: An end of the junction differs from the germline gene, which may be a read error. The rearrangement links TRBV11-2 to TRBJ1-1; a possible D gene is TRBD1 (5 bases). The CDR3 extends over 12 amino acids. Germline V gene sequence: CDR1 SGHAT, CDR2 FQNNGV. DNA for the CDR3: TGTGCCAGCAGCTTAGAAGGGGCCGGTAAGGTCTTT. Encoded protein: CASSLEGAGKVF.

The rearrangement links TRBV12-5 to TRBJ2-6, with 7 positions matching TRBD1. Germline lookup yields CDR1 LGHNT and CDR2 FRNRAP. The CDR3 runs to 24 residues. The trim removed 0 bases at V and 0 bases at J, leaving 23 bases unmatched. As DNA, the CDR3 is TGTGCTAGTGGTTTGGTACTGGGTCTGGTTATGTCAGGGGGACAGAGCTCTGGGGCCAACGTCCTGACTTTC. Its translation is CASGLVLGLVMSGGQSSGANVLTF.

The genes are TRBV7-9 and TRBJ1-4, with TRBD1 matching over 8 bases. The CDR3 totals 17 residues. Germline V gives CDR1 SEHNR, CDR2 FQNEAQ (reference sequence). Trimming removed 3 bases from V and 5 bases from J; junction bases left unmatched: 11. As DNA, the CDR3 is TGTGCCAGCAGCTTTTTTTGGCCGACAGGGGTGAATGAAAAACTGTTTTTT. It is translated as CASSFFWPTGVNEKLFF. Using reference TRBV7-9 and TRBJ1-4 for the parts outside the CDR3, the full variable domain is DTGVSQNPRHKITKRGQNVTFRCDPISEHNRLYWYRQTLGQGPEFLTYFQNEAQLEKSRLLSDRFSAERPKGSFSTLEIQRTEQGDSAMYLCASSFFWPTGVNEKLFFGSGTQLSVL.

The V gene is TRBV6-1, the J gene TRBJ1-3; D is unclear. Germline assignment: CDR1 MNHNS and CDR2 SASEGT. This CDR3 comprises 14 residues. V lost 2 bases to trimming and J lost 4 bases, with 9 bases between them. CDR3 DNA: TGTGCCAGCAGTGAAATCTCCTACGGAAACACCATATATTTT. Its translation is CASSEISYGNTIYF.

V is TRBV6-5 and J is TRBJ2-2; unclear D gene. The length of the CDR3 is 14 residues. V dropped 4 bases and J dropped 4 bases, with 10 bases sitting between them. Germline CDR1 MNHEY, CDR2 SVGAGI. CDR3 coding DNA: TGTGCCAGCAGTTCTCGACTGAGCACCGGGGAGCTGTTTTTT. Protein: CASSSRLSTGELFF.

The J gene is TRBJ2-5, the V gene TRBV18; D gene unclear. V was cut by 6 bases and J by 2 bases, with 10 bases left in between. CDR1 and CDR2 (germline): KGHSH, LQKENI. There are 13 residues in the CDR3. The CDR3 coding sequence is TGTGCCAGCTCCTCGCCCAGACAAGAGACCCAGTACTTC. Translating gives CASSSPRQETQYF.

The CDR3 DNA reads TGTGCCAGCAGTTACGATAATCGACAGGGCTATGGCTACACCTTC. It is translated as CASSYDNRQGYGYTF. The rearrangement uses TRBV6-2 or TRBV6-3 and TRBJ1-2; 7 nucleotides line up with TRBD1. The germline V gene encodes CDR1 MNHEY and CDR2 SVGEGT. CDR3 length: 15 residues. V shed 2 bases, J shed 4 bases, and the junction held 7 bases outside the gene matches.

The chain carries TRBV2 and TRBJ2-5; 7 positions agree with TRBD1. The V segment lost 4 bases and the J segment 0 bases; nucleotides outside the gene matches: 8. CDR1 and CDR2 from the germline V gene are SNHLY and FYNNEI. The CDR3 covers 16 residues. CDR3 region: CASSASQGSNQETQYF. The CDR3 DNA reads as TGTGCCAGCAGTGCCTCACAGGGGTCGAACCAAGAGACCCAGTACTTC.

This clone was found once. The gene calls are TRBV19 and TRBJ1-5, with no clear D. Germline assignment: CDR1 LNHDA and CDR2 SQIVND (reference sequence). The CDR3 runs 14 residues. The V end was cut by 7 bases, the J end by 0 bases, with 10 bases between. The CDR3 DNA is TGTGCCAGTAATCATTACAGTAGCAATCAGCCCCAGCATTTT. This encodes CASNHYSSNQPQHF.

The J gene is TRBJ2-1, the V gene TRBV11-2, with D unresolved. Germline V gives CDR1 SGHAT, CDR2 FQNNGV. The CDR3 runs 12 residues. Trimming removed 8 bases at V and 6 bases at J, with 11 bases between. CDR3 loop: CASLWPGNEQFF. The CDR3 DNA is TGTGCCAGCCTTTGGCCAGGCAATGAGCAGTTCTTC.

The chain recombines TRBV4-1 with TRBJ2-1, with D maybe TRBD2 (5 bases). Germline CDR1 and CDR2: MGHRA and YSYEKL. CDR3 length: 15 amino acids. Trimming pared 1 base from V and 7 bases from J, leaving 14 bases between. The CDR3, as DNA: TGCGCCAGCAGCCAAGGAGGGTCGCTGAGGAATGAGCAGTTCTTC. Its translation is CASSQGGSLRNEQFF.

The V gene is TRBV11-2, the J gene TRBJ2-7; D unclear. The V end was cut by 1 base, the J end by 3 bases, with 7 bases between. The CDR3 runs 13 residues. Germline V lookup: CDR1 SGHAT, CDR2 FQNNGV. The CDR3 DNA follows: TGTGCCAGCAGCTTAGGAGATCGCTACGAGCAGTACTTC. Its translation is CASSLGDRYEQYF.

This clone was observed once. The rearrangement joins TRBV5-1 to TRBJ1-2, with D perhaps matching TRBD1 (5 bases). The germline V gene has CDR1 SGHRS and CDR2 YFSETQ. The CDR3 is made up of 13 amino acids. V gave up 0 bases and J gave up 8 bases, with 11 bases separating them. The CDR3 is CASSLAGPYGYTF. DNA for the CDR3: TGCGCCAGCAGCTTGGCAGGGCCTTACGGCTACACCTTC.

The chain combines TRBV7-8 with TRBJ2-3; D perhaps matches TRBD2 (5 bases). The V gene's germline CDR1 is SGHVS and CDR2 FQNEAQ. The V and J ends lost 1 base and 1 base respectively, with 15 bases between them. The CDR3 is made up of 17 amino acids. This CDR3 reads CASSLDGVLAGTDTQYF. The CDR3 DNA reads as TGTGCCAGCAGCTTAGATGGGGTTCTAGCCGGCACAGATACGCAGTATTTT.

The V and J genes are TRBV20-1 and TRBJ1-4; a possible D gene is TRBD1 (5 bases). This CDR3 contains 14 residues. Germline values: CDR1 DFQATT, CDR2 SNEGSKA (reference sequence). V was shortened by 3 bases and J by 3 bases, with 11 bases between the two germline ends. Written as DNA, the CDR3 is TGCAGTGCTAGTAATAGACAGTCTAATGAAAAACTGTTTTTT. Translated: CSASNRQSNEKLFF.

The chain couples TRBV4-1 to TRBJ1-2; no clear D gene. CDR1 MGHRA and CDR2 YSYEKL come from the germline V gene. The V end was cut by 2 bases, the J end by 8 bases, with 27 bases between. The CDR3 is made up of 18 amino acids. Written as DNA, the CDR3 is TGCGCCAGCAGCCAACTAAGGATGGGCCAGAAGAGCTCTTGGGGCTACACCTTC. Its protein product is CASSQLRMGQKSSWGYTF.

This chain connects TRBV30 to TRBJ1-4; D is uncertain. With 4 bases removed from V and 3 bases from J, the gap between germline ends came to 9 bases. The CDR3 covers 13 residues. Per germline, CDR1 GTSNPN and CDR2 SVGIG (reference sequence). The CDR3 DNA reads TGTGCCTGGAACAACAGACCTAATGAAAAACTGTTTTTT. This encodes CAWNNRPNEKLFF.